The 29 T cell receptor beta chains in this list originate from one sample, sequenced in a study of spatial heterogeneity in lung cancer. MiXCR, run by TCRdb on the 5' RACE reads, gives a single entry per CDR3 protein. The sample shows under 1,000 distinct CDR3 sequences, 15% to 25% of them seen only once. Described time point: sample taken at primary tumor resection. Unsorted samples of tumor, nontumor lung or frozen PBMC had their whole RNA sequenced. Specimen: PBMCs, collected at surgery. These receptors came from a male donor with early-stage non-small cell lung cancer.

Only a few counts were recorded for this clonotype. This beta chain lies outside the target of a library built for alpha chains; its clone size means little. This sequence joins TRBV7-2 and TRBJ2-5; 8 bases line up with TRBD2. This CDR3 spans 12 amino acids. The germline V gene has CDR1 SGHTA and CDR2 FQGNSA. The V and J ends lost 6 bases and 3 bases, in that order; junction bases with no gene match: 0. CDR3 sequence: CASSSGEETQYF. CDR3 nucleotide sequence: TGTGCCAGCAGTAGCGGGGAAGAGACCCAGTACTTC.

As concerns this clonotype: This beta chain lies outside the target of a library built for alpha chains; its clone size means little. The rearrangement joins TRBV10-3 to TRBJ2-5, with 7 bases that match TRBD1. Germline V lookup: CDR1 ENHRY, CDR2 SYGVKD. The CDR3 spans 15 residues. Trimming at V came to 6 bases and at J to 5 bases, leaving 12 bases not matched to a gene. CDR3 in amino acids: CAIRPGQSYTETQYF. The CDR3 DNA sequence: TGTGCCATCAGGCCGGGACAGTCGTATACGGAGACCCAGTACTTC.

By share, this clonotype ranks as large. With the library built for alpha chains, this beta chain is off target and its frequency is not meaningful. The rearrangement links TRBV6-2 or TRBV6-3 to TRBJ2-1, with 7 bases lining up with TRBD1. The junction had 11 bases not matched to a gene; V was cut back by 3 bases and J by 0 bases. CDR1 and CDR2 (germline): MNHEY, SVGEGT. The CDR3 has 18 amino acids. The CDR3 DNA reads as TGTGCCAGCAGTTATAGCGACAGGGCGCTGAGCTCCTACAATGAGCAGTTCTTC. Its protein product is CASSYSDRALSSYNEQFF.

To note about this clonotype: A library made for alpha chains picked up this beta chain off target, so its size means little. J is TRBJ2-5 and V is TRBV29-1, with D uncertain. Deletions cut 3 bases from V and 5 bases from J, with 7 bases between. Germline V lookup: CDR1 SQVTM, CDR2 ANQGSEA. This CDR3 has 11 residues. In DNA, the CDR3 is TGCAGCGTTGACCTGGGGGAGACCCAGTACTTC. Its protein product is CSVDLGETQYF.

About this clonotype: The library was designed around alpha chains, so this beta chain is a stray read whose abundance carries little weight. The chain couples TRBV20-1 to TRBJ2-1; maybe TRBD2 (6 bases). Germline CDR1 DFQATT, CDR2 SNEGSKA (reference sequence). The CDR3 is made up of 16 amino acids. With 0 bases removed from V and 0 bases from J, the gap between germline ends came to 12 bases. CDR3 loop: CSARDLTRFSYNEQFF. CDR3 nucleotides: TGCAGTGCTAGAGACCTGACTAGATTCTCCTACAATGAGCAGTTCTTC.

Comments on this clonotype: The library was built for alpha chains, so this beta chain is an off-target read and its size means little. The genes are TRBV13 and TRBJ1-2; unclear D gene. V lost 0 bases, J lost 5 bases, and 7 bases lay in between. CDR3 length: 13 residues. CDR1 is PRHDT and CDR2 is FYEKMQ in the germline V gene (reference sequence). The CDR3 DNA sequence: TGTGCCAGCAGCTTAGGCACGAAGTATGGCTACACCTTC. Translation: CASSLGTKYGYTF.

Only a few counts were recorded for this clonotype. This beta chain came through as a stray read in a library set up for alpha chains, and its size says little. Here the CDR3 DNA reads TGTGCCAGCAGCGGGCCCTCAGGAGAATACACAGATACGCAGTATTTT. Translated: CASSGPSGEYTDTQYF. The chain employs TRBV7-2 and TRBJ2-3; D is ambiguous. CDR3 length: 16 amino acids. Germline V CDR1 and CDR2: SGHTA, FQGNSA. V lost 5 bases, J lost 2 bases, and 17 bases lay in between.

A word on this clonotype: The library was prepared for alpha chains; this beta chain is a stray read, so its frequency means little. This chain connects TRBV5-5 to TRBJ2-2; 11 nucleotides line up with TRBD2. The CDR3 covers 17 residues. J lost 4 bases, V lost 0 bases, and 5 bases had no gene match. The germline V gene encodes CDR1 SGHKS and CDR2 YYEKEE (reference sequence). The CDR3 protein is CASSLGPGTSGTGELFF. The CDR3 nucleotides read TGTGCCAGCAGCTTGGGACCCGGGACTAGCGGCACCGGGGAGCTGTTTTTT.

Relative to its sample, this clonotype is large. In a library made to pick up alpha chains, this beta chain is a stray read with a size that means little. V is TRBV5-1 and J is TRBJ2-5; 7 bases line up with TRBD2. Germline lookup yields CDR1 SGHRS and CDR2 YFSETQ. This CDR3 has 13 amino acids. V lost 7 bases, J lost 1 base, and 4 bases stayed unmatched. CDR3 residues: CASGEGTQETQYF. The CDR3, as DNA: TGCGCCAGCGGGGAGGGGACCCAAGAGACCCAGTACTTC.

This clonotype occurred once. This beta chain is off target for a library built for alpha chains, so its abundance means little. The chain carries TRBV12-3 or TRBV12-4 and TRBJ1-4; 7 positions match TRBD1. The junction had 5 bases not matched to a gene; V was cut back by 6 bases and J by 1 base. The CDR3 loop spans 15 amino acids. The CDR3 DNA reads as TGTGCCAGCAGGTACAACAGGGGAACTAATGAAAAACTGTTTTTT. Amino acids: CASRYNRGTNEKLFF.

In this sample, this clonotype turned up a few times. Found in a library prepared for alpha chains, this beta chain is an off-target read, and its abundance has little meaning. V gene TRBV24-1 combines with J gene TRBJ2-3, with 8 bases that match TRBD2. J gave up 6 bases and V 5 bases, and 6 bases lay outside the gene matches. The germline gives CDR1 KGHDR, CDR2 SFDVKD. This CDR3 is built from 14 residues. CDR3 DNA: TGTGCCACCAGTGTAGCGGGGAGGTCTGATACGCAGTATTTT. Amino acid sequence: CATSVAGRSDTQYF.

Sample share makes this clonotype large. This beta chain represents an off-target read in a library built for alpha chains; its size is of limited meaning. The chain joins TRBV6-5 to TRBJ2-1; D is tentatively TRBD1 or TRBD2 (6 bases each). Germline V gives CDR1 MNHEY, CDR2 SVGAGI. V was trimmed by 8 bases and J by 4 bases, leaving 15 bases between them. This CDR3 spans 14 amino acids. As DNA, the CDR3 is TGTGCCAGCGGGGGCAGCGGGCCGTACAATGAGCAGTTCTTC. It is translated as CASGGSGPYNEQFF.

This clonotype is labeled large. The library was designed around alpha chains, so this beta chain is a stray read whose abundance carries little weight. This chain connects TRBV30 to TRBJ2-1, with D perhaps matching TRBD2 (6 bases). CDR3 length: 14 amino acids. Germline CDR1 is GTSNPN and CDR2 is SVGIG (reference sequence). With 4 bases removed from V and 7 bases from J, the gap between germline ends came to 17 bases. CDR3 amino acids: CAWTPGRSWNEQFF. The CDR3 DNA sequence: TGTGCCTGGACCCCTGGGAGGTCTTGGAATGAGCAGTTCTTC.

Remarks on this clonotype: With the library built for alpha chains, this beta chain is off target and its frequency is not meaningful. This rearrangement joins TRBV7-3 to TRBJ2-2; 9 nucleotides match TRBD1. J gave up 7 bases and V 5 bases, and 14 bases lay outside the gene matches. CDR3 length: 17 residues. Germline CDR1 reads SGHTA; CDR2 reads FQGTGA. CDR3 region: CASSPISPDRGSGELFF. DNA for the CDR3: TGTGCCAGCAGCCCAATCTCCCCGGACAGGGGTAGCGGGGAGCTGTTTTTT.

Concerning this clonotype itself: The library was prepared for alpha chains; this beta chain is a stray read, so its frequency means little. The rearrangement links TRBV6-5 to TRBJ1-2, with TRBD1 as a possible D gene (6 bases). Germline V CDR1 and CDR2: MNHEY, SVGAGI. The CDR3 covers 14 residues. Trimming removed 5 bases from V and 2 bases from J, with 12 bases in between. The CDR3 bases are TGTGCCAGCAGTCTCAGGGGCTCAAACTATGGCTACACCTTC. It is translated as CASSLRGSNYGYTF.

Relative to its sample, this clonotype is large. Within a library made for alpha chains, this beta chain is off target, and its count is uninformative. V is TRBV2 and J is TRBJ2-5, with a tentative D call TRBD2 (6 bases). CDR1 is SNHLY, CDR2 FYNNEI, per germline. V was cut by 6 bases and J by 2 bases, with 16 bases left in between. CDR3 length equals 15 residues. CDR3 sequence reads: CASSRQTGGQETQYF. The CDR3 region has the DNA TGTGCCAGCAGCAGACAAACCGGAGGGCAAGAGACCCAGTACTTC.

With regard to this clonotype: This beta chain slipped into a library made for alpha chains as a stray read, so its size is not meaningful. CDR3 protein: CSARKTSGVETQYF. As DNA, the CDR3 is TGCAGTGCTAGAAAGACTAGCGGGGTTGAGACCCAGTACTTC. V is TRBV20-1 and J is TRBJ2-5; TRBD2 agrees at 11 bases. CDR3 length equals 14 residues. The V gene's germline CDR1 is DFQATT and CDR2 SNEGSKA (reference sequence). The V segment lost 2 bases and the J segment 5 bases; nucleotides outside the gene matches: 4.

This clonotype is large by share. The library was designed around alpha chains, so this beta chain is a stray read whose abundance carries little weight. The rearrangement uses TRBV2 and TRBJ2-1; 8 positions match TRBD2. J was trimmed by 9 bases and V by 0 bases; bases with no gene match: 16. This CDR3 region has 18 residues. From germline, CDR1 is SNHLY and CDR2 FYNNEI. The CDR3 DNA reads TGTGCCAGCAGTGAAGCCCCCCCGGTGCTGCGGGGGGCTAGTGAGCAGTTCTTC. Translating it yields CASSEAPPVLRGASEQFF.

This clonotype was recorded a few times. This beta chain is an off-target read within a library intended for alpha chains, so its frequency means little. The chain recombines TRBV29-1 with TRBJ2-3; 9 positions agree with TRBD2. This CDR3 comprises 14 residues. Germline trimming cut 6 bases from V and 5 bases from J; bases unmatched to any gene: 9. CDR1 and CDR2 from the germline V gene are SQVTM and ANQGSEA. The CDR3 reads CSVALSGGGDTQYF. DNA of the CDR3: TGCAGCGTCGCCCTTAGCGGGGGAGGAGATACGCAGTATTTT.

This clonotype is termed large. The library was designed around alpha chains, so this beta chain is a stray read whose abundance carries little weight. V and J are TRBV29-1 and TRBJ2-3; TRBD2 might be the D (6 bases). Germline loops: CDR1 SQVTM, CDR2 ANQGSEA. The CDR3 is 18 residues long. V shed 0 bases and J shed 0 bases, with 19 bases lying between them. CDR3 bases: TGCAGCGTTGAAGATTTGGGATACGAAGGGACTAGCACAGATACGCAGTATTTT. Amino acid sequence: CSVEDLGYEGTSTDTQYF.

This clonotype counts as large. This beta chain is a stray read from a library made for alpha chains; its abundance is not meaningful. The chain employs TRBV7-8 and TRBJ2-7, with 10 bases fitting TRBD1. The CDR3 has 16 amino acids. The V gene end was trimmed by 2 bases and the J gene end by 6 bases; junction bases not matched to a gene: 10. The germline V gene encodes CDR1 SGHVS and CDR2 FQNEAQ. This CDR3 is CASSLNPGTGVIEQYF. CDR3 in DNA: TGTGCCAGCAGCTTAAACCCCGGGACAGGGGTGATCGAGCAGTACTTC.

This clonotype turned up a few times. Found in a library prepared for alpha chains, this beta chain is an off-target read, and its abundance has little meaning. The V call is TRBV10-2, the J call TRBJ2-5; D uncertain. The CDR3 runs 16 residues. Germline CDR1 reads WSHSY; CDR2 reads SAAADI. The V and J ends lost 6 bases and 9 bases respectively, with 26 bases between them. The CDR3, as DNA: TGCGCCAGCAGCGATAAGACTGCAGCCCCCGGTGTTTCCCAGTACTTC. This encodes CASSDKTAAPGVSQYF.

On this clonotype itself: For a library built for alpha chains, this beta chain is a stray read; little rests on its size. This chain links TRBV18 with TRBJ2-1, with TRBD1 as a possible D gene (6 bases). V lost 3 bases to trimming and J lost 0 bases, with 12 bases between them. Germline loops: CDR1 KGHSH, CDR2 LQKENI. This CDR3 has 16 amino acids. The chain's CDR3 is CASSPTQGLSYNEQFF. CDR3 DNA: TGTGCCAGCTCACCGACACAGGGCCTCTCCTACAATGAGCAGTTCTTC.

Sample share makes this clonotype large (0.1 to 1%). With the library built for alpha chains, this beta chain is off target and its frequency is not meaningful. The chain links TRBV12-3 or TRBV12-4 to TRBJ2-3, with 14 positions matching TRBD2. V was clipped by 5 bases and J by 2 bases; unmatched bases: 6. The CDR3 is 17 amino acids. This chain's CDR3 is CASSAGLAGGYTDTQYF. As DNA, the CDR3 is TGTGCCAGCAGTGCCGGACTAGCGGGGGGATACACAGATACGCAGTATTTT.

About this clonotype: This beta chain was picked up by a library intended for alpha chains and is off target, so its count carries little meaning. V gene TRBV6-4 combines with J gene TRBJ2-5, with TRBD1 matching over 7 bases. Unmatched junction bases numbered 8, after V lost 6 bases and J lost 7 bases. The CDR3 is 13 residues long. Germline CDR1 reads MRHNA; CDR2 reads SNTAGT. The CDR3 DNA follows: TGTGCCAGCAGCGCGGACAGGAGAGGGACCCAGTACTTC. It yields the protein CASSADRRGTQYF.

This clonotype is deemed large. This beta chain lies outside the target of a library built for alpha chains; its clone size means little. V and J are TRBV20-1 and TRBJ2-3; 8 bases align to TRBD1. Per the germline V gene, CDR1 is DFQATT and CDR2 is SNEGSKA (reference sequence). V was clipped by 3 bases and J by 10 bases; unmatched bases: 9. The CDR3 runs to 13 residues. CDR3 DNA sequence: TGCAGTGCTAGGGGTGGACAGGGAAGATCGCAGTATTTT. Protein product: CSARGGQGRSQYF.

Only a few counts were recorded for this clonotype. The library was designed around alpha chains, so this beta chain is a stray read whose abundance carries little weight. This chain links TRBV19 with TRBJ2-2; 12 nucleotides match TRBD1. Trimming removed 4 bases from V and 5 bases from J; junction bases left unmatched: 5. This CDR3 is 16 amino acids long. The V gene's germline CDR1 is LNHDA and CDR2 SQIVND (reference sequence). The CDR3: CASSRGQGAGTGELFF. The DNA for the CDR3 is TGTGCCAGTAGTAGGGGACAGGGGGCTGGGACCGGGGAGCTGTTTTTT.

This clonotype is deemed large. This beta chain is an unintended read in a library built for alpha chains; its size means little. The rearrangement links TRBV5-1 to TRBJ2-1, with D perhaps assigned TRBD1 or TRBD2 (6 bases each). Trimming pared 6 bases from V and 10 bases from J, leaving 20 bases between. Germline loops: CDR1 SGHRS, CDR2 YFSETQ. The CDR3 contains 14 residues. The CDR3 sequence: CASTVGGGIGEQFF. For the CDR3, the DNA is TGCGCCAGCACCGTGGGGGGCGGTATAGGCGAGCAGTTCTTC.

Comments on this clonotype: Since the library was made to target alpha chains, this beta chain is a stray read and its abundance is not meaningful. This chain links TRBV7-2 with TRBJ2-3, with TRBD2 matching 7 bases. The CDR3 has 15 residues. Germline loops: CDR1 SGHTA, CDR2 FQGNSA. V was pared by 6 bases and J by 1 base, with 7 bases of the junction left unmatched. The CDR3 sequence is CASRPSGAGTDTQYF. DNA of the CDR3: TGTGCCAGCAGACCGAGCGGGGCGGGCACAGATACGCAGTATTTT.